The next 23 T cell receptor beta chains were all read from a single sample in a study of cytomegalovirus exposure and HLA in healthy donors. 60 Vbeta and 13 Jbeta primers were used in PCR. The protocol was immunoSEQ multiplex PCR, while the TCRdb copy is restricted to in-frame clones and leaves out a portion. The sample has 95,000 to 150,000 clones, 75% to 80% seen once. The sample comprised PBMCs. The source is a man aged 35-49 years in good health and CMV-seronegative.

CDR3 DNA: TGTGCCAGCAGGGGCATGAATCAGCCCCAGCATTTT. Amino acid sequence: CASRGMNQPQHF. J is TRBJ1-5 and V is TRBV6-6; D unresolved. This CDR3 has 12 residues. The V gene's germline CDR1 is MNHNY and CDR2 SVGAGI (reference sequence). The V end lost 6 bases, the J end lost 4 bases, and 7 bases lay between the germline ends.

This clone was seen more than once but under ten times. This CDR3 is also generated by other DNA sequences in the sample. V and J are TRBV7-8 and TRBJ2-5; D gene unclear. Per germline, CDR1 SGHVS and CDR2 FQNEAQ. This CDR3 has 12 amino acids. Trimming left V 2 bases short and J 5 bases short, with 6 bases between. The CDR3 nucleotides read TGTGCCAGCAGCTTATTGAGGGAGACCCAGTACTTC. This sequence encodes CASSLLRETQYF.

The J gene is TRBJ1-1, the V gene TRBV6-5, with a tentative D call TRBD1 (6 bases). Trimming took 6 bases from V and 5 from J, leaving 16 bases between them. Germline V gene lookup returns CDR1 MNHEY and CDR2 SVGAGI. The CDR3 is 14 amino acids. The CDR3, as DNA: TGTGCCAGCAGGGACGGACAGATTGGGACTGAAGCTTTCTTT. Its translation is CASRDGQIGTEAFF.

The gene calls are TRBV6-5 and TRBJ2-7; 9 bases are a match to TRBD2. The V segment lost 0 bases and the J segment 3 bases; nucleotides outside the gene matches: 3. Germline V gives CDR1 MNHEY, CDR2 SVGAGI. This CDR3 comprises 15 residues. The CDR3 DNA reads as TGTGCCAGCAGTTACTCTAGCGGGGGTAACTACGAGCAGTACTTC. Translated: CASSYSSGGNYEQYF.

V gene TRBV5-6 combines with J gene TRBJ2-4, with 7 positions matching TRBD1. Germline values: CDR1 SGHDT, CDR2 YYEEEE. This CDR3 has 15 residues. V lost 4 bases to trimming and J lost 1 base; unmatched junction nucleotides: 5. The CDR3 bases are TGTGCCAGCAGCATTACACAGGGGGCCAAAAACATTCAGTACTTC. As protein: CASSITQGAKNIQYF.

The chain has TRBV13 and TRBJ2-6; D unresolved. The CDR3 length is 15 residues. CDR1 and CDR2 from the germline V gene are PRHDT and FYEKMQ (reference sequence). Between the trimmed V and J ends, which lost 5 bases and 0 bases, there was a span of 8 bases. The CDR3: CASSHSSSGANVLTF. The CDR3 region has the DNA TGTGCCAGCAGCCACAGTTCCTCTGGGGCCAACGTCCTGACTTTC.

V usage is TRBV11-3 and J usage is TRBJ2-3, with D possibly being TRBD2 (5 bases). V gave up 5 bases and J gave up 0 bases, with 12 bases separating them. This CDR3 has 15 residues. In germline, CDR1 is SGHNT, CDR2 YENEEA. The CDR3 is CASSGGRGSTDTQYF. CDR3 in DNA: TGTGCCAGCAGCGGCGGACGGGGTAGCACAGATACGCAGTATTTT.

J is TRBJ2-2 and V is TRBV11-2, with no clear D. Trimming pared 6 bases from V and 2 bases from J, leaving 10 bases between. CDR3 length: 14 residues. From germline, CDR1 is SGHAT and CDR2 FQNNGV. The DNA for the CDR3 is TGTGCCAGCAGGTCATCAGTAAACACCGGGGAGCTGTTTTTT. Amino acid sequence: CASRSSVNTGELFF.

The V call is TRBV12-5, the J call TRBJ2-5, with a possible D match to TRBD1 (6 bases). V was pared by 6 bases and J by 5 bases, with 13 bases between. This CDR3 is built from 13 residues. Germline V gene sequence: CDR1 LGHNT, CDR2 FRNRAP. In DNA form, the CDR3 reads TGTGCTAGTGGGCACAGGGTCGGGGAGACCCAGTACTTC. Its protein is CASGHRVGETQYF.

The V call is TRBV15, the J call TRBJ1-6, with 8 bases that match TRBD1. The length of the CDR3 is 15 residues. Germline CDR1 reads LNHNV; CDR2 reads YYDKDF (reference sequence). With 7 bases clipped from V and 10 bases from J, the junction kept 12 bases outside the gene matches. Here the CDR3 DNA reads TGTGCCACCAAACTTGGACAGGGTTTAGGATCACCCCTCCACTTT. It yields the protein CATKLGQGLGSPLHF.

V gene TRBV5-1 combines with J gene TRBJ1-5; 9 positions agree with TRBD1. Germline CDR1 SGHRS, CDR2 YFSETQ. With 4 bases clipped from V and 4 bases from J, the junction kept 6 bases outside the gene matches. The length of the CDR3 is 15 residues. In DNA form, the CDR3 reads TGCGCCAGCAGCCAGACAGGGGGAGAAAATCAGCCCCAGCATTTT. Translated, it gives CASSQTGGENQPQHF. The full variable domain, in which reference TRBV5-1 and TRBJ1-5 provide the parts outside the CDR3, is KAGVTQTPRYLIKTRGQQVTLSCSPISGHRSVSWYQQTPGQGLQFLFEYFSETQRNKGNFPGRFSGRQFSNSRSEMNVSTLELGDSALYLCASSQTGGENQPQHFGDGTRLSIL.

The chain employs TRBV27 and TRBJ2-1; D is possibly TRBD1 (5 bases). CDR3 length: 14 amino acids. With 3 bases removed from V and 3 bases from J, the gap between germline ends came to 9 bases. The germline V gene has CDR1 MNHEY and CDR2 SMNVEV (reference sequence). The CDR3 spells CASSLMGLYNEQFF. The CDR3 nucleotides are TGTGCCAGCAGTTTGATGGGGCTCTACAATGAGCAGTTCTTC.

The chain recombines TRBV5-1 with TRBJ1-2; 8 bases align to TRBD1. After removal of 1 base from V and 0 bases from J, the junction contained 2 bases not matched to a gene. CDR3 size: 15 residues. Germline V gene lookup returns CDR1 SGHRS and CDR2 YFSETQ. DNA of the CDR3: TGCGCCAGCAGCTTGAACAGGGGGGCTAACTATGGCTACACCTTC. This encodes CASSLNRGANYGYTF.

This clone was found once. Here the CDR3 reads CASRQGFQPQHF. CDR3 nucleotides: TGTGCCAGCAGACAGGGTTTTCAGCCCCAGCATTTT. The chain recombines TRBV28 with TRBJ1-5; tentative D call: TRBD1 (6 bases). V lost 6 bases and J lost 6, with 9 bases in between. Germline V gene sequence: CDR1 MDHEN, CDR2 SYDVKM. The CDR3 is 12 residues long.

The chain has TRBV7-2 and TRBJ2-2, with D tentatively TRBD2 (5 bases). Trimming removed 5 bases from V and 7 bases from J, with 11 bases in between. This CDR3 has 13 residues. Germline V gene lookup returns CDR1 SGHTA and CDR2 FQGNSA. The chain's CDR3 is CASSLVGGGELFF. CDR3 DNA sequence: TGTGCCAGCAGCCTCGTCGGAGGCGGGGAGCTGTTTTTT.

This rearrangement joins TRBV7-2 to TRBJ2-3; TRBD2 aligns across 8 bases. The CDR3 runs to 17 residues. V lost 3 bases, J lost 5 bases, and 13 bases stayed unmatched. Germline lookup yields CDR1 SGHTA and CDR2 FQGNSA. The CDR3 here is CASSFHPPGGVEDTQYF. The CDR3 nucleotides are TGTGCCAGCAGCTTTCACCCCCCCGGGGGGGTAGAAGATACGCAGTATTTT.

The CDR3 DNA reads TGTGCCAGTAGTAGGACAACCAACACTGAAGCTTTCTTT. This sequence encodes CASSRTTNTEAFF. This chain joins TRBV19 and TRBJ1-1; a possible D gene is TRBD1 (5 bases). The CDR3 length is 13 residues. Germline V gene data show CDR1 as LNHDA and CDR2 as SQIVND (reference sequence). V was trimmed by 4 bases and J by 2 bases, leaving 8 bases between them.

The rearrangement uses TRBV7-9 and TRBJ1-2, with 8 bases matching TRBD1. From germline, CDR1 is SEHNR and CDR2 FQNEAQ (reference sequence). Trimming removed 5 bases from V and 7 bases from J; junction bases left unmatched: 15. The CDR3 has 16 residues. CDR3 loop: CASSIQGGRGSGGYTF. In DNA form, the CDR3 reads TGTGCCAGCAGCATACAGGGGGGAAGGGGATCGGGTGGCTACACCTTC.

The chain employs TRBV6-5 and TRBJ1-5, with a tentative D call TRBD1 (5 bases). CDR3 length: 14 residues. Germline CDR1 MNHEY, CDR2 SVGAGI. V was pared by 2 bases and J by 4 bases, with 9 bases between. The CDR3 reads CASSYMAGNQPQHF. The DNA for the CDR3 is TGTGCCAGCAGTTACATGGCAGGGAATCAGCCCCAGCATTTT.

This chain connects TRBV4-1 to TRBJ2-3, with 11 bases identical to TRBD2. Per germline, CDR1 MGHRA and CDR2 YSYEKL. The CDR3 runs to 16 residues. J was trimmed by 2 bases and V by 4 bases; bases with no gene match: 5. In DNA form, the CDR3 reads TGCGCCAGCAGCCTCTTGGGACTAGCGGACACAGATACGCAGTATTTT. Translating it yields CASSLLGLADTDTQYF.

This sequence joins TRBV5-4 and TRBJ2-4; 7 nucleotides agree with TRBD1. V shed 4 bases and J 5 bases; nucleotides not matched to a gene: 12. CDR1 SGHNT and CDR2 YYREEE come from the germline V gene (reference sequence). The CDR3 consists of 16 residues. The CDR3 sequence: CASSPEQGLGQNIQYF. In nucleotides, the CDR3 is TGTGCCAGCAGCCCGGAACAGGGGTTGGGGCAAAACATTCAGTACTTC.

The chain carries TRBV5-1 and TRBJ2-2; 11 bases match TRBD1. The V and J ends lost 4 bases and 5 bases, in that order; junction bases with no gene match: 10. Germline V gives CDR1 SGHRS, CDR2 YFSETQ. CDR3 length: 17 amino acids. The CDR3 here is CASSPDAGTGGTGELFF. The CDR3 bases are TGCGCCAGCAGCCCCGATGCCGGGACAGGGGGAACCGGGGAGCTGTTTTTT. Complete variable domain (other parts from reference TRBV5-1 and TRBJ2-2): KAGVTQTPRYLIKTRGQQVTLSCSPISGHRSVSWYQQTPGQGLQFLFEYFSETQRNKGNFPGRFSGRQFSNSRSEMNVSTLELGDSALYLCASSPDAGTGGTGELFFGEGSRLTVL.

This clone came up once. The chain employs TRBV14 and TRBJ2-1; D perhaps matches TRBD2 (6 bases). The V gene's germline CDR1 is SGHDN and CDR2 FVKESK. CDR3 length: 13 residues. Trimming shortened V by 3 bases and J by 3 bases, and 6 bases separated the two germline ends. CDR3 loop: CASSQGLYNEQFF. The CDR3 region has the DNA TGTGCCAGCAGCCAGGGACTCTACAATGAGCAGTTCTTC.